This T cell receptor beta chain was identified in a study of CD8 T cells in Susac syndrome. It was treatment-naive patients with stable or active relapsing-remitting disease who made up the multiple sclerosis controls. Random hexamers were used to reverse transcribe about 0.45 to 1 ug of RNA. Each CDR3 protein gets one entry after TCRdb re-called the immunoSEQ multiplex PCR reads with MiXCR. The sample lists some 170,000 distinct CDR3 sequences, roughly 95% occurring once. The CDR3 has 15 amino acids. Germline-derived CDR1 and CDR2 are MNHEY and SMNVEV (reference sequence). Trimming removed 5 bases at V and 1 base at J, with 14 bases between.

This clonotype was sampled from a human donor with multiple sclerosis. The sample was CD4+ T cells from PBMCs. The chain combines TRBV27 with TRBJ1-1; D is perhaps TRBD1 (6 bases). The CDR3 loop reads CASSHQGSPNTEAFF. CDR3 DNA sequence: TGTGCCAGCAGTCACCAGGGGAGTCCGAACACTGAAGCTTTCTTT.